This T cell receptor (beta chain) derives from a study of cytomegalovirus exposure and HLA in healthy donors. As for the study in general: In an earlier analysis, around 100 million unique TCR beta sequences were found from 150 million to 200 million T cells. Of 398 genotyped donors, roughly 86% clustered with self-reported Caucasian donors. Points from the study as a whole: The productive fraction for most TCR beta V segments was about 87% or about 30% in an earlier analysis.

The PCR made use of 60 Vbeta and 13 Jbeta primers. Sequenced by immunoSEQ multiplex PCR; TCRdb stores in-frame clones only, minus some. Of 150,000 or so clones in the sample, about 83% are singletons; the top ten hold around 4.1%. On this clone itself: Antigen specificity is unknown.

The junction had 6 bases not matched to a gene; V was cut back by 8 bases and J by 1 base. The CDR3 sequence is 15 residues long. Germline V gives CDR1 MNHNS, CDR2 SASEGT. This rearrangement joins TRBV6-1 to TRBJ2-5, with 11 nucleotides matching TRBD2. The sample was PBMCs. The receptor's source is a woman in her 40s in good health and CMV-seronegative. The CDR3 here is CASVTSGSRQETQYF. The DNA of the CDR3 is TGTGCCAGCGTCACTAGCGGGAGTCGCCAAGAGACCCAGTACTTC.